This T cell receptor beta chain appears in the sequencing data of a study of CD8+ T cells in alopecia areata. Study in general: Treated patients were given oral tofacitinib, which was dosed at 5 to 10 mg twice daily.

RNA extraction was followed by reverse transcription into cDNA, which acted as the sequencing template. Using immunoSEQ multiplex PCR, the repertoire was profiled, and TCRdb retains in-frame clones only, with some absent. This sample has fewer than 250,000 clones, with around two fifths found just once. General observations from the study: Relative to normal scalp, lesional scalp, especially alopecia totalis/universalis, showed higher clonality. In scalp and blood during tofacitinib, many expanded lesional clones persisted.

Treatment specified: oral pan-JAK inhibitor, 5-10 mg twice daily. In alopecia areata patients, both lesional scalp punch biopsies and peripheral blood were collected. CDR3 length: 11 residues. Germline CDR1 is MNHEY and CDR2 is SVGAGI. V lost 2 bases and J 5 bases, leaving 3 bases between the germline ends. Note on this clone: What it binds is not known. Other DNA sequences in this sample translate to the same CDR3.

The V gene is TRBV6-5, the J gene TRBJ2-5, with unresolved D. The input for sequencing was CD4+ T cells sorted from blood, taken at roughly week 38, from a patient treated with tofacitinib. The sequence came from a human donor with alopecia areata. CDR3 sequence (DNA): TGTGCCAGCAGTTACCTGGAGACCCAGTACTTC. This encodes CASSYLETQYF.